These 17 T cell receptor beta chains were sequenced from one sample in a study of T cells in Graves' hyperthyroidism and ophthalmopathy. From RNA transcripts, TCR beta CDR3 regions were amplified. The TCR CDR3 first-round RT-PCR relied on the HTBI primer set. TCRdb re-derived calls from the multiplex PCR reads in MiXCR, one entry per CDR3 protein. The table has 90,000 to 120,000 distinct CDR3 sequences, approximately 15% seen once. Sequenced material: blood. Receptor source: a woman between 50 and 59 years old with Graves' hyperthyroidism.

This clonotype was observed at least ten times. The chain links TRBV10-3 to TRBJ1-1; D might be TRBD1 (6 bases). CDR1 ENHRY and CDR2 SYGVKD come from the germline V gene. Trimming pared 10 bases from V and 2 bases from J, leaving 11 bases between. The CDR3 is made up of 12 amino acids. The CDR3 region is CASRGLNTEAFF. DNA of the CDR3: TGTGCCAGCAGGGGCCTCAACACTGAAGCTTTCTTT.

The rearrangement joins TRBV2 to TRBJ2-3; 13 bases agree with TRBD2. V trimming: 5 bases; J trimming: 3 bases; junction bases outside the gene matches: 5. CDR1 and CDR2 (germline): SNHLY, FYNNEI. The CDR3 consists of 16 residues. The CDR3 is CASSTPGLAGTDTQYF. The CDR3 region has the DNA TGTGCCAGCAGTACCCCGGGACTAGCGGGAACAGATACGCAGTATTTT.

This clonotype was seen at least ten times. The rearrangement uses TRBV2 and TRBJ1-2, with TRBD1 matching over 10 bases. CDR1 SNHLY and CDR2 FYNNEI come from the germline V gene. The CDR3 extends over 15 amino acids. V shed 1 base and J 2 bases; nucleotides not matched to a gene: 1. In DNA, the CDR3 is TGTGCCAGCAGTGAAGGGACAGGGGGGAACTATGGCTACACCTTC. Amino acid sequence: CASSEGTGGNYGYTF.

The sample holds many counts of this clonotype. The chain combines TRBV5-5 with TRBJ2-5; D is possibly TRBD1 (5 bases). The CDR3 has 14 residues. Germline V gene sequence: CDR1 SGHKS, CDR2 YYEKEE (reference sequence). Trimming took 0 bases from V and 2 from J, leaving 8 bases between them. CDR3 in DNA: TGTGCCAGCAGCTTGGGACAGCAACAAGAGACCCAGTACTTC. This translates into CASSLGQQQETQYF.

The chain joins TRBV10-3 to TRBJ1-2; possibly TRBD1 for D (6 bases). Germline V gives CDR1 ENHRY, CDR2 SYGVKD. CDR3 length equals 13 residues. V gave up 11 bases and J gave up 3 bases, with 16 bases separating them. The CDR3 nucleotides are TGTGCCTCGAGGGGGAGTGAACACTATGGCTACACCTTC. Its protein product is CASRGSEHYGYTF.

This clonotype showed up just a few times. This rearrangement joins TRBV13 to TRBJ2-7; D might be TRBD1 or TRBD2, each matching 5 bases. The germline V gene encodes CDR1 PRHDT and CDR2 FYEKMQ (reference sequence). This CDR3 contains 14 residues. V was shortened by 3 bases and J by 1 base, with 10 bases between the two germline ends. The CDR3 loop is CASSLGDLSYEQYF. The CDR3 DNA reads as TGTGCCAGCAGCTTGGGGGACCTTTCCTACGAGCAGTACTTC.

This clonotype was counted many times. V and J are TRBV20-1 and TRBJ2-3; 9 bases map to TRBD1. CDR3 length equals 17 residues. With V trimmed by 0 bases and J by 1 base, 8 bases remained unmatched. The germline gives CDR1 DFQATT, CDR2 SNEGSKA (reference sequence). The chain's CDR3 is CSARDRDRVWRTDTQYF. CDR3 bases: TGCAGTGCTAGAGACCGGGACAGGGTTTGGCGCACAGATACGCAGTATTTT.

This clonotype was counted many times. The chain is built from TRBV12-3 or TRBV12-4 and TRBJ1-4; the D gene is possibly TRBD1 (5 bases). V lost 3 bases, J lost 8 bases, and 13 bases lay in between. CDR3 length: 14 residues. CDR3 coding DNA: TGTGCCAGCAGTTTGAGGGGCGTGGGAGAAAAACTGTTTTTT. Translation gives CASSLRGVGEKLFF.

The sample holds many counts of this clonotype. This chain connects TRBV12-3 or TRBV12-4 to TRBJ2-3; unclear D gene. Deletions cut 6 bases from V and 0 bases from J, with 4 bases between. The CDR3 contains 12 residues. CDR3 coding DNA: TGTGCCAGCAGACCGAGCACAGATACGCAGTATTTT. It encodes CASRPSTDTQYF.

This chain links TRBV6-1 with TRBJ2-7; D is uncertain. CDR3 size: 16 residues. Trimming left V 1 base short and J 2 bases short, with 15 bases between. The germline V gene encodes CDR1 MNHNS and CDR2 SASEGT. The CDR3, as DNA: TGTGCCAGCAGTGAAGAGGGCATCCACTGGACCTACGAGCAGTACTTC. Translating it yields CASSEEGIHWTYEQYF.

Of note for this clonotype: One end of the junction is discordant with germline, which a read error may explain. Written as DNA, the CDR3 is TGTGCCAGCAGTCAGACCGGGACAGGGGAGCCCCGCGGCGCCTTC. This translates into CASSQTGTGEPRGAF. The rearrangement links TRBV28 to TRBJ1-2; 10 bases fit TRBD1. Germline V gene sequence: CDR1 MDHEN, CDR2 SYDVKM. The CDR3 contains 15 residues.

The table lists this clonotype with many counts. The CDR3 loop is CASSTSGRWSDTQYF. The CDR3 DNA sequence: TGTGCCAGCAGTACTAGCGGGAGATGGTCAGATACGCAGTATTTT. V usage is TRBV28 and J usage is TRBJ2-3; 11 bases match TRBD2. Germline V gene lookup returns CDR1 MDHEN and CDR2 SYDVKM. The CDR3 is 15 residues long. The V gene end was trimmed by 5 bases and the J gene end by 4 bases; junction bases not matched to a gene: 5.

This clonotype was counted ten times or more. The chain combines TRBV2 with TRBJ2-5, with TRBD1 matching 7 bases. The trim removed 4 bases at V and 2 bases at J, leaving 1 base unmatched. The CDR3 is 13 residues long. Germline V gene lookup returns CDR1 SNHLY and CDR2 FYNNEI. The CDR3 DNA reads TGTGCCAGCAGTGGGGACAGTCAAGAGACCCAGTACTTC. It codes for CASSGDSQETQYF.

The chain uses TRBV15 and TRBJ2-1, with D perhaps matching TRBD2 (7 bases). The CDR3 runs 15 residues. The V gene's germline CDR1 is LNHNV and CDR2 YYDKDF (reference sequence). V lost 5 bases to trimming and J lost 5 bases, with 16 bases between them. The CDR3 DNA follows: TGTGCCACCAGCGGGGGGGGGGCGCAGCACAATGAGCAGTTCTTC. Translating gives CATSGGGAQHNEQFF.

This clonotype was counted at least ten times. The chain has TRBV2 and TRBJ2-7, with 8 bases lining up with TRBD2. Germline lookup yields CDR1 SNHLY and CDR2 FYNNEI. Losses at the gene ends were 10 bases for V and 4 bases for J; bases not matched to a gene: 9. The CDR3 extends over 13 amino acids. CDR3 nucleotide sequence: TGTGCCATTCACCTAGCGGGTACTTACGAGCAGTACTTC. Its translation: CAIHLAGTYEQYF.

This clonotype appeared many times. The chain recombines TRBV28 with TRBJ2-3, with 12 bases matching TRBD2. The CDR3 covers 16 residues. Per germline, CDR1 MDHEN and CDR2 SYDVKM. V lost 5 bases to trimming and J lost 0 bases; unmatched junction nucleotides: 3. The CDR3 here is CASSPLAGGSTDTQYF. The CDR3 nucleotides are TGTGCCAGCAGTCCCCTAGCGGGGGGGAGCACAGATACGCAGTATTTT.

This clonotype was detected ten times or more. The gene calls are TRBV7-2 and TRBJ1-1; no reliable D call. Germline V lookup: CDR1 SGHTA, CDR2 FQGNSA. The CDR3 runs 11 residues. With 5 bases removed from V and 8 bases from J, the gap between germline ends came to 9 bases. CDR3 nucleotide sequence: TGTGCCAGCAGCCCTTTTGAGGAAGCTTTCTTT. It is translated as CASSPFEEAFF.